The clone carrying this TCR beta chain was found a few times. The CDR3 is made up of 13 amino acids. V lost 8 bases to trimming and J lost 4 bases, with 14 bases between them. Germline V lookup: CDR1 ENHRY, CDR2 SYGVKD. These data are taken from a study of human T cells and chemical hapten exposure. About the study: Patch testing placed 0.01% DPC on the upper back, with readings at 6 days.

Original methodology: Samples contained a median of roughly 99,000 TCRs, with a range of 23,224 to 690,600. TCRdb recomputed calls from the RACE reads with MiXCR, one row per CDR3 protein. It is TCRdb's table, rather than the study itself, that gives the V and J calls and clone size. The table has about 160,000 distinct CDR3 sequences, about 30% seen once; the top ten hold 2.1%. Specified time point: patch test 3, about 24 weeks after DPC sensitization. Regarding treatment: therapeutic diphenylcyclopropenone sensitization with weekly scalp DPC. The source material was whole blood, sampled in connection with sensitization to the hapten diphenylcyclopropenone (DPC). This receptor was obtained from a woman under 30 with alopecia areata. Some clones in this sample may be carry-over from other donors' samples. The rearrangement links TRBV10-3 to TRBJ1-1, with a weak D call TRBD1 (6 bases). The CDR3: CAIGRGRSTEAFF. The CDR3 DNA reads TGTGCCATCGGCAGGGGCAGGAGCACTGAAGCTTTCTTT.